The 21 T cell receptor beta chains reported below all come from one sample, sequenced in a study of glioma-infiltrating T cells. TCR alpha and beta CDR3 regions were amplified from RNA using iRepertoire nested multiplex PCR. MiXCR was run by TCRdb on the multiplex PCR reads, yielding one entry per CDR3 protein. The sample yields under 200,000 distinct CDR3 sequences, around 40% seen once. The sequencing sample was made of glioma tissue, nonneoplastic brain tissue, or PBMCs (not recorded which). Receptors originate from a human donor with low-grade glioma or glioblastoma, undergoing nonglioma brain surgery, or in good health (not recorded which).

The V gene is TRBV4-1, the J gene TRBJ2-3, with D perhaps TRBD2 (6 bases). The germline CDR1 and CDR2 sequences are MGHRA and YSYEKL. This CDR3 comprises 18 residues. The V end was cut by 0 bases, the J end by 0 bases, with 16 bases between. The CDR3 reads CASSQENIAGSSTDTQYF. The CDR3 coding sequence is TGCGCCAGCAGCCAAGAGAATATTGCCGGGAGCAGCACAGATACGCAGTATTTT.

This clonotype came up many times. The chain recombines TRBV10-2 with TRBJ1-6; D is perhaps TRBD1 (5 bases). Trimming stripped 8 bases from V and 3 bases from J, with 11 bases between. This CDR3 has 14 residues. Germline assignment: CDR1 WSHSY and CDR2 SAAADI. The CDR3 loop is CASGTGNYNSPLHF. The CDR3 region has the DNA TGCGCCAGCGGGACGGGGAACTATAATTCACCCCTCCACTTT.

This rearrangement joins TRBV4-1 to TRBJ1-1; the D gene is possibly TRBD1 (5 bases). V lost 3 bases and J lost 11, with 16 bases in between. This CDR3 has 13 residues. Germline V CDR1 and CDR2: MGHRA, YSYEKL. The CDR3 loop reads CASSQDRDLGAFF. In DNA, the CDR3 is TGCGCCAGCAGCCAGGACCGGGACCTAGGGGCTTTCTTT.

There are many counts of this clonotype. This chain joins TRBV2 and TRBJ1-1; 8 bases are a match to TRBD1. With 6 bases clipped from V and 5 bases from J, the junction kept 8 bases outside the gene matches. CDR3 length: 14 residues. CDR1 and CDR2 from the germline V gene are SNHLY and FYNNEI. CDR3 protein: CASSEGQEWTEAFF. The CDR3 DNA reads TGTGCCAGCAGCGAGGGACAGGAATGGACTGAAGCTTTCTTT.

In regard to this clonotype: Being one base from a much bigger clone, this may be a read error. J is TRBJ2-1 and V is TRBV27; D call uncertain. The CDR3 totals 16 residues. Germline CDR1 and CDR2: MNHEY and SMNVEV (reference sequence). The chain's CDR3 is CTSSLYGYSSYNEQFF. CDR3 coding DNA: TGTACCAGCAGTTTATACGGTTATAGCTCCTACAATGAGCAGTTCTTC.

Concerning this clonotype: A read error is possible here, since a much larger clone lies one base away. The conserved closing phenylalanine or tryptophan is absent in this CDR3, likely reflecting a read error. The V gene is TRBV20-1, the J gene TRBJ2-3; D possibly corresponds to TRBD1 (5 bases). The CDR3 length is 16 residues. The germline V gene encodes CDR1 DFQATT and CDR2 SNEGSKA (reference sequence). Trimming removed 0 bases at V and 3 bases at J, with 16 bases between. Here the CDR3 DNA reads TGCAGTGCTAGAGATCGGGTTCAGGGTTGGACAGATACGCAGTATTAT. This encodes CSARDRVQGWTDTQYY.

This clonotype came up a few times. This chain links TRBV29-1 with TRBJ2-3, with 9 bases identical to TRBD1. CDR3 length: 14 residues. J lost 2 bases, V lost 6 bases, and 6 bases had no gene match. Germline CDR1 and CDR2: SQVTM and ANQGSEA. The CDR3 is CSVGTGPYTDTQYF. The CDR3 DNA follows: TGCAGCGTCGGGACAGGGCCCTACACAGATACGCAGTATTTT.

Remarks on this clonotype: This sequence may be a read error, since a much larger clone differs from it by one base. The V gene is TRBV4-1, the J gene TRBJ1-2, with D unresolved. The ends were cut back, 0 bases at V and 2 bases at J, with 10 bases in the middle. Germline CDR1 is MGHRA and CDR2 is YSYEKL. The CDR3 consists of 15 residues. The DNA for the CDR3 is TGCGCCAGCAGCCAAGAAGGTATAGGGAACTATGGCTACACCTTC. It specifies CASSQEGIGNYGYTF.

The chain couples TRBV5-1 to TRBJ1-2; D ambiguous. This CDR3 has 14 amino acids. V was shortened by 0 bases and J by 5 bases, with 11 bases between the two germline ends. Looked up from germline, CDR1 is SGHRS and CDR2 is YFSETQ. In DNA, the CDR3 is TGCGCCAGCAGCTTGGCGATGGGATCTTATGGCTACACCTTC. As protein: CASSLAMGSYGYTF.

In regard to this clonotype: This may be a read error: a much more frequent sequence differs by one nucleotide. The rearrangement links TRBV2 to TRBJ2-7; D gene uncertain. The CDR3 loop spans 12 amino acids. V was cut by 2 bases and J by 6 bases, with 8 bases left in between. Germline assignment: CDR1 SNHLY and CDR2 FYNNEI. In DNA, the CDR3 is TGTGCCAGCAGTGAATGGGGAAGCGAGCAGTACTTC. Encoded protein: CASSEWGSEQYF.

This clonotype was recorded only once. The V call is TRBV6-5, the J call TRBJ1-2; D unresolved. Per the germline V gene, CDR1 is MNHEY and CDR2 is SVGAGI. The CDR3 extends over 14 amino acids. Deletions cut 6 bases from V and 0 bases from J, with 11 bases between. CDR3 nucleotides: TGTGCCAGCAGGTCTCAGGATCCTAACTATGGCTACACCTTC. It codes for CASRSQDPNYGYTF.

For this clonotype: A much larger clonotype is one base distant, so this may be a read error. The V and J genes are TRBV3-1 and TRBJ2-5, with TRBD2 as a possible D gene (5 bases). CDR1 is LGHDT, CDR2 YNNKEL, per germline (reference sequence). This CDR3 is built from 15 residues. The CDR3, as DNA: TGTGGCAGCAGCGACGTGAGGGAGACCCAAGAGACCCAGTACTTC. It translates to CGSSDVRETQETQYF.

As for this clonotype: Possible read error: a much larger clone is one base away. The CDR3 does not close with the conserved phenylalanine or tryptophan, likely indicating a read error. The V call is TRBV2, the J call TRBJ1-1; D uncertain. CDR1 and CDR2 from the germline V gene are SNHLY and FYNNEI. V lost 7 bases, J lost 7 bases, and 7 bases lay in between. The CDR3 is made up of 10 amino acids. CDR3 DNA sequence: TGTGCCAGCAAAGGGAGTGAAGCTTTCTCT. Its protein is CASKGSEAFS.

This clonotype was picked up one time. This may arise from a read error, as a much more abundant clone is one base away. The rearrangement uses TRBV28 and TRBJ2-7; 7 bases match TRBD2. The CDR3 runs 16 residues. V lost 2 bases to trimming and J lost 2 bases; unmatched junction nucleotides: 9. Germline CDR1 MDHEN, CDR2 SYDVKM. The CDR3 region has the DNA TGTGCCAGCAGTTTAGCCTCGACTAGCCGTACCTACGAGCAGTACTTC. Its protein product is CASSLASTSRTYEQYF.

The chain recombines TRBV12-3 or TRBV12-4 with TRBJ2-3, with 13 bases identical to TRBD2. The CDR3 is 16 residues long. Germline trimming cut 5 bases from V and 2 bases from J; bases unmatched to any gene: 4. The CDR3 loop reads CASSVGTSGNTDTQYF. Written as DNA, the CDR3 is TGTGCCAGCAGTGTCGGGACTAGCGGGAACACAGATACGCAGTATTTT.

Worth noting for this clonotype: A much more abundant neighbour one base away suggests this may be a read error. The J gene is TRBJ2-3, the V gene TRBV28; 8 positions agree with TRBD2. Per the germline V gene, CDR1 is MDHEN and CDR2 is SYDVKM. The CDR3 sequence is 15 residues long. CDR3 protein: CASSRLAGPTDTKYF. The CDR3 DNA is TGTGCCAGCAGTAGGCTAGCGGGCCCCACAGATACGAAGTATTTT.

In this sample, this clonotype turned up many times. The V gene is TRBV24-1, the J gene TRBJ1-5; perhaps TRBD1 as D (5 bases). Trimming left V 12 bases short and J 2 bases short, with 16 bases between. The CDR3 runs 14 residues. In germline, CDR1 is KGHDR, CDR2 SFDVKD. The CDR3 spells CAPWSGLRNQPQHF. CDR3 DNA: TGTGCCCCTTGGTCGGGACTCCGCAATCAGCCCCAGCATTTT.

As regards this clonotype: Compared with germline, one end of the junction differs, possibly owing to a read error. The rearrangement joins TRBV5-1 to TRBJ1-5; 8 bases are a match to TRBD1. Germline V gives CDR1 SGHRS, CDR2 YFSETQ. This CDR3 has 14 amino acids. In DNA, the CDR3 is TGCGCCAGCAGCTACACAGGGGGTGGAAAGCCCCAGAATTTT. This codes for CASSYTGGGKPQNF.

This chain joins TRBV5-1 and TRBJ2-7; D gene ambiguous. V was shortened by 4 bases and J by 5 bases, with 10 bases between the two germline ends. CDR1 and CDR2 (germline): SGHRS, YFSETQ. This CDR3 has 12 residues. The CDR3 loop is CASSRELNEQYF. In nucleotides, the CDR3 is TGCGCCAGCAGCAGGGAATTGAACGAGCAGTACTTC.

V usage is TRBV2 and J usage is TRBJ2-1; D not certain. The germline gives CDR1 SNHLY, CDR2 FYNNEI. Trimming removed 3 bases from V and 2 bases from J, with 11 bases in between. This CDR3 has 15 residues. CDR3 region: CASSDLGKPYNEQFF. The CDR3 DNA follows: TGTGCCAGCAGTGATCTCGGCAAGCCCTACAATGAGCAGTTCTTC.

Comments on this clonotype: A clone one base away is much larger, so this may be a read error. CDR3 nucleotides: TGTGCCAGCAGCACGGGACAGGGAGGAACTGAAGATTTCTTT. Protein sequence: CASSTGQGGTEDFF. This sequence joins TRBV7-2 and TRBJ1-1; TRBD1 matches 9 bases. The CDR3 runs 14 residues. The germline V gene has CDR1 SGHTA and CDR2 FQGNSA.